The 20 T cell receptor beta chains below were found in one sample sequenced in a study of blood T cell repertoires in COVID-19. Libraries were prepared by immunoSEQ multiplex PCR; TCRdb keeps only in-frame clonotypes and omits some of them. The sample records about 250,000 clones, around 85% being singletons. Sequencing was done on a sample of peripheral blood. All receptors come from a man older than 75 with acute or convalescent COVID-19.

V gene TRBV7-9 combines with J gene TRBJ2-2, with D uncertain. V dropped 3 bases and J dropped 5 bases, with 7 bases sitting between them. The germline V gene encodes CDR1 SEHNR and CDR2 FQNEAQ (reference sequence). The CDR3 has 13 residues. This CDR3 reads CASSFGQTGELFF. The CDR3 coding sequence is TGTGCCAGCAGCTTTGGCCAAACCGGGGAGCTGTTTTTT.

This clone has just a few counts. The chain has TRBV12-2 and TRBJ1-5; the DNA was not compared with TRBD1, the D call given in the table. TRBV12-2 constitutes a pseudogene. This CDR3 has 14 amino acids. The CDR3 loop reads CASRILQGRQPQHF. The CDR3 DNA is TGTGCAAGTCGCATTCTACAGGGGAGACAGCCCCAGCATTTT.

This clone was seen only once. The rearrangement joins TRBV28 to TRBJ2-7; TRBD1 agrees at 7 bases. The trim removed 8 bases at V and 2 bases at J, leaving 6 bases unmatched. This CDR3 is 13 amino acids long. CDR1 MDHEN and CDR2 SYDVKM come from the germline V gene. CDR3 nucleotide sequence: TGTGCCAGCGTGGGACAGCCCCCCTACGAGCAGTACTTC. It codes for CASVGQPPYEQYF.

The rearrangement links TRBV11-2 to TRBJ2-7; 10 nucleotides line up with TRBD2. The V segment lost 3 bases and the J segment 2 bases; nucleotides outside the gene matches: 4. CDR3 length equals 15 residues. Germline assignment: CDR1 SGHAT and CDR2 FQNNGV. CDR3 amino acids: CASSFIAGGPYEQYF. Written as DNA, the CDR3 is TGTGCCAGCAGCTTCATAGCGGGAGGCCCCTACGAGCAGTACTTC.

The chain is built from TRBV7-2 and TRBJ1-5; weak D call: TRBD1 (6 bases). The CDR3 length is 14 residues. Germline CDR1 is SGHTA and CDR2 is FQGNSA. V lost 8 bases to trimming and J lost 1 base, with 12 bases between them. CDR3 amino acids: CASGPGTSNQPQHF. The CDR3 bases are TGTGCCAGCGGACCCGGGACAAGCAATCAGCCCCAGCATTTT.

V usage is TRBV10-3 and J usage is TRBJ1-2; 7 bases align to TRBD1. Germline V lookup: CDR1 ENHRY, CDR2 SYGVKD. The CDR3 length is 14 residues. The J segment lost 4 bases and the V segment lost 6 bases, leaving 8 bases of the junction unmatched. The CDR3 DNA is TGTGCCATCAGGGGGGACAGCCGGCGCTATGGCTACACCTTC. Translated, it gives CAIRGDSRRYGYTF.

The J gene is TRBJ2-5, the V gene TRBV5-6; possible D gene TRBD2, 5 bases. Germline lookup yields CDR1 SGHDT and CDR2 YYEEEE. Between the trimmed V and J ends, which lost 4 bases and 0 bases, there was a span of 7 bases. This CDR3 is built from 13 residues. The CDR3, as DNA: TGTGCCAGCAGCATGGGAGACCAAGAGACCCAGTACTTC. Translated, it gives CASSMGDQETQYF.

CDR3: CASSFPGQGALNEQYF. As DNA, the CDR3 is TGCGCCAGCAGCTTTCCCGGACAGGGGGCTCTAAACGAGCAGTACTTC. The rearrangement uses TRBV5-1 and TRBJ2-7; 11 bases line up with TRBD1. CDR3 length equals 16 residues. The germline V gene has CDR1 SGHRS and CDR2 YFSETQ. The V gene end was trimmed by 2 bases and the J gene end by 5 bases; junction bases not matched to a gene: 9.

V is TRBV19 and J is TRBJ2-5; D might be TRBD2 (6 bases). Germline V gene data show CDR1 as LNHDA and CDR2 as SQIVND (reference sequence). The ends were cut back, 3 bases at V and 5 bases at J, with 19 bases in the middle. The CDR3 extends over 16 amino acids. This CDR3 reads CASSIQGTARAETQYF. The CDR3 DNA reads as TGTGCCAGTAGTATTCAAGGGACTGCCAGGGCGGAGACCCAGTACTTC.

V usage is TRBV3-1 (or the pseudogene TRBV3-2) and J usage is TRBJ2-7; D is unresolved. CDR1 is LGHDT, CDR2 YNNKEL, per germline (reference sequence). The CDR3 extends over 14 amino acids. Trimming shortened V by 6 bases and J by 2 bases, and 14 bases separated the two germline ends. In DNA form, the CDR3 reads TGTGCCAGCAGTCCTCTTGCACCTACCTACGAGCAGTACTTC. This codes for CASSPLAPTYEQYF.

The sample holds one count of this clone. The gene calls are TRBV6-5 and TRBJ1-2, with D perhaps matching TRBD1 (6 bases). CDR3 length: 15 amino acids. Germline values: CDR1 MNHEY, CDR2 SVGAGI. V was cut by 5 bases and J by 0 bases, with 13 bases left in between. The CDR3 spells CASSPMRQANYGYTF. The CDR3 coding sequence is TGTGCCAGCAGTCCCATGAGACAGGCTAACTATGGCTACACCTTC.

This clone showed up just once. The chain links TRBV5-1 to TRBJ1-6, with a tentative D call TRBD1 (5 bases). Trimming shortened V by 1 base and J by 7 bases, and 9 bases separated the two germline ends. The CDR3 is made up of 14 amino acids. Germline CDR1 SGHRS, CDR2 YFSETQ. CDR3 bases: TGCGCCAGCAGCTTGAGCAGGGTAAATTCACCCCTCCACTTT. It is translated as CASSLSRVNSPLHF.

CDR3 bases: TGTGCCAGCAGCTTAGAAAGTTATAGGAACACTGAAGCTTTCTTT. This encodes CASSLESYRNTEAFF. This rearrangement joins TRBV11-2 to TRBJ1-1; no firm D call. The V end lost 0 bases, the J end lost 1 base, and 9 bases lay between the germline ends. The CDR3 spans 15 residues. Germline V gene data show CDR1 as SGHAT and CDR2 as FQNNGV.

The gene calls are TRBV2 and TRBJ1-2, with no clear D. The V end lost 2 bases, the J end lost 8 bases, and 12 bases lay between the germline ends. CDR3 length: 13 residues. Germline CDR1 reads SNHLY; CDR2 reads FYNNEI. CDR3 DNA sequence: TGTGCCAGCAGTGAATCTTCTTCTGGCGGCTACACCTTC. Translation gives CASSESSSGGYTF. The full variable domain, rest sourced from reference TRBV2 and TRBJ1-2, is EPEVTQTPSHQVTQMGQEVILRCVPISNHLYFYWYRQILGQKVEFLVSFYNNEISEKSEIFDDQFSVERPDGSNFTLKIRSTKLEDSAMYFCASSESSSGGYTFGSGTRLTVV.

This chain uses TRBV7-2 with TRBJ2-7; the match to TRBD1 covers 8 bases. Germline CDR1 and CDR2: SGHTA and FQGNSA. CDR3 size: 15 residues. Trimming cost V 5 bases and J 5 bases; bases outside gene matches: 11. CDR3 DNA sequence: TGTGCCAGCAGCCCTACCAGGGGGCCCTTCCACGAGCAGTACTTC. Its protein is CASSPTRGPFHEQYF.

This chain uses TRBV7-3 with TRBJ2-1; 10 bases agree with TRBD2. Germline V lookup: CDR1 SGHTA, CDR2 FQGTGA. V lost 4 bases to trimming and J lost 10 bases; unmatched junction nucleotides: 13. This CDR3 has 16 amino acids. DNA for the CDR3: TGTGCCAGCAGCTCCCGAGGGCTAGCGGGAGCAGGGGAGCAGTTCTTC. It yields the protein CASSSRGLAGAGEQFF.

The rearrangement links TRBV19 to TRBJ2-5; 10 bases are a match to TRBD1. From germline, CDR1 is LNHDA and CDR2 SQIVND (reference sequence). Trimming removed 6 bases from V and 5 bases from J; junction bases left unmatched: 15. The CDR3 runs to 17 residues. DNA of the CDR3: TGTGCCAGTAGCCCCGGGACAGGGGTGGTTAAATCGGAGACCCAGTACTTC. Amino acid sequence: CASSPGTGVVKSETQYF. The variable domain in full, with the rest retrieved from reference TRBV19 and TRBJ2-5, is DGGITQSPKYLFRKEGQNVTLSCEQNLNHDAMYWYRQDPGQGLRLIYYSQIVNDFQKGDIAEGYSVSREKKESFPLTVTSAQKNPTAFYLCASSPGTGVVKSETQYFGPGTRLLVL.

The rearrangement uses TRBV28 and TRBJ2-1, with D possibly matching TRBD2 (5 bases). This CDR3 spans 15 amino acids. Trimming took 5 bases from V and 6 from J, leaving 17 bases between them. Germline V lookup: CDR1 MDHEN, CDR2 SYDVKM. The CDR3 here is CASSPPGSQRNEQFF. The CDR3 nucleotides are TGTGCCAGCAGTCCTCCGGGATCCCAGCGCAATGAGCAGTTCTTC.

This chain joins TRBV7-2 and TRBJ1-1; TRBD1 is a possible D gene (5 bases). Germline CDR1 reads SGHTA; CDR2 reads FQGNSA. The CDR3 loop spans 14 amino acids. V was trimmed by 4 bases and J by 4 bases, leaving 13 bases between them. The CDR3 loop reads CASSSQGAGTEAFF. For the CDR3, the DNA is TGTGCCAGCAGCTCCCAGGGTGCTGGCACTGAAGCTTTCTTT. The full variable domain, completed using reference TRBV7-2 and TRBJ1-1, is GAGVSQSPSNKVTEKGKDVELRCDPISGHTALYWYRQSLGQGLEFLIYFQGNSAPDKSGLPSDRFSAERTGGSVSTLTIQRTQQEDSAVYLCASSSQGAGTEAFFGQGTRLTVV.

In this sample, this clone turned up once. This sequence joins TRBV6-2 or TRBV6-3 and TRBJ1-2, with 7 bases identical to TRBD1. V shed 4 bases and J 6 bases; nucleotides not matched to a gene: 26. The germline V gene has CDR1 MNHEY and CDR2 SVGEGT. This CDR3 has 20 amino acids. The CDR3 protein is CASSSLIIPQTGNVRNGYTF. The CDR3, as DNA: TGTGCCAGCAGTTCCCTCATTATACCTCAGACAGGGAATGTAAGGAATGGCTACACCTTC.